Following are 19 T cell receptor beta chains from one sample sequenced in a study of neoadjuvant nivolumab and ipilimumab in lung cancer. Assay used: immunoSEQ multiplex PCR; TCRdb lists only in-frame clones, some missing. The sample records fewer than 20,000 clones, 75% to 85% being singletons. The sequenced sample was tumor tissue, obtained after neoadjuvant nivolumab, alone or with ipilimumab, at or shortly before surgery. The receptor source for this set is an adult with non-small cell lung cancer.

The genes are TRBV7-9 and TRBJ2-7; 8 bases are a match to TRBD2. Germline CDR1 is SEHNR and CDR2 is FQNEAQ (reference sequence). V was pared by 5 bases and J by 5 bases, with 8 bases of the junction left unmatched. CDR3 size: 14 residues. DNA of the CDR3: TGTGCCAGCAGCCCCCCGGGGGGGGGTAACGAGCAGTACTTC. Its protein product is CASSPPGGGNEQYF.

CDR3 residues: CASSLTSGTDTQYF. As DNA, the CDR3 is TGTGCCAGCAGCTTGACTAGCGGGACAGATACGCAGTATTTT. The chain employs TRBV5-4 and TRBJ2-3; 9 nucleotides align to TRBD2. The CDR3 sequence is 14 residues long. Trimming at V came to 1 base and at J to 3 bases, leaving 0 bases not matched to a gene. CDR1 SGHNT and CDR2 YYREEE come from the germline V gene (reference sequence).

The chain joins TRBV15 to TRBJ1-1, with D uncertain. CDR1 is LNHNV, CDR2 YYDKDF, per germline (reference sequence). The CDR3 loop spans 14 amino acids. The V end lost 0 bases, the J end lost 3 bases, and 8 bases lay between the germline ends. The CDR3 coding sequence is TGTGCCACCAGCAGAGACACAGAGGACACTGAAGCTTTCTTT. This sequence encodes CATSRDTEDTEAFF. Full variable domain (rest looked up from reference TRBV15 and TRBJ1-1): DAMVIQNPRYQVTQFGKPVTLSCSQTLNHNVMYWYQQKSSQAPKLLFHYYDKDFNNEADTPDNFQSRRPNTSFCFLDIRSPGLGDTAMYLCATSRDTEDTEAFFGQGTRLTVV.

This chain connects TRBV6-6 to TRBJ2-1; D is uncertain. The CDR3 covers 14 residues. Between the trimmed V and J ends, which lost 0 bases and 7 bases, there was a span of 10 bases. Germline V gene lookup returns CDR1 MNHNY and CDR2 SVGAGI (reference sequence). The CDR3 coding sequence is TGTGCCAGCAGTTACTCGTTATCGGGTAATGAGCAGTTCTTC. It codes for CASSYSLSGNEQFF.

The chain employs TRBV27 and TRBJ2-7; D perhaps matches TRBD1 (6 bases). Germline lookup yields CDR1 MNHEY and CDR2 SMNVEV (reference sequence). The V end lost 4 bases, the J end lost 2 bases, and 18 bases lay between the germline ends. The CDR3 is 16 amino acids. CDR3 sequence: CASSSLYRESTYEQYF. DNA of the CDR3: TGTGCCAGCAGTTCTCTCTACAGGGAGTCCACCTACGAGCAGTACTTC.

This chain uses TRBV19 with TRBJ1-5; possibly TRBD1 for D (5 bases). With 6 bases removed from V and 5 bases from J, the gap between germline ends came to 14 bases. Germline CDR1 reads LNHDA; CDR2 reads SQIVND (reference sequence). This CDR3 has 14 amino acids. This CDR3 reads CASRGLLYDQPQHF. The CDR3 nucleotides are TGTGCCAGTAGGGGACTTCTTTACGATCAGCCCCAGCATTTT. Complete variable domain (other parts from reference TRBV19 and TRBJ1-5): DGGITQSPKYLFRKEGQNVTLSCEQNLNHDAMYWYRQDPGQGLRLIYYSQIVNDFQKGDIAEGYSVSREKKESFPLTVTSAQKNPTAFYLCASRGLLYDQPQHFGDGTRLSIL.

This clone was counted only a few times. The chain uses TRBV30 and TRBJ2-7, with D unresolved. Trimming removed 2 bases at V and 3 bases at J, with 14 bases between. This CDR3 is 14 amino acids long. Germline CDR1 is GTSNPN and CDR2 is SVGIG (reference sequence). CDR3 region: CAWSRAPWGYEQYF. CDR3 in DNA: TGTGCCTGGAGTCGGGCCCCATGGGGCTACGAGCAGTACTTC.

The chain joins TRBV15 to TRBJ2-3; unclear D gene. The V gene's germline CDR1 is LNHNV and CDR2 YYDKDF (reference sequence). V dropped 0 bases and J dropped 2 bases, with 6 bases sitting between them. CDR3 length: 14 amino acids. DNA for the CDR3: TGTGCCACCAGCAGAGACCTTGCCACAGATACGCAGTATTTT. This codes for CATSRDLATDTQYF. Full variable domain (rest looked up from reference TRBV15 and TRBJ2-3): DAMVIQNPRYQVTQFGKPVTLSCSQTLNHNVMYWYQQKSSQAPKLLFHYYDKDFNNEADTPDNFQSRRPNTSFCFLDIRSPGLGDTAMYLCATSRDLATDTQYFGPGTRLTVL.

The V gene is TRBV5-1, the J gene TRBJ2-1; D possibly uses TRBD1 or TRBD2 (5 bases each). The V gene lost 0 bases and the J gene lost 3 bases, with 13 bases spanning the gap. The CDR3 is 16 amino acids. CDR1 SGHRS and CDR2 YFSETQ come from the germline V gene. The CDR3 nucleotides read TGCGCCAGCAGCTTGGCCGGGGCAGTCTACTACAATGAGCAGTTCTTC. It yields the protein CASSLAGAVYYNEQFF. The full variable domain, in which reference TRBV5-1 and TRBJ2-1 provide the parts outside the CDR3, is KAGVTQTPRYLIKTRGQQVTLSCSPISGHRSVSWYQQTPGQGLQFLFEYFSETQRNKGNFPGRFSGRQFSNSRSEMNVSTLELGDSALYLCASSLAGAVYYNEQFFGPGTRLTVL.

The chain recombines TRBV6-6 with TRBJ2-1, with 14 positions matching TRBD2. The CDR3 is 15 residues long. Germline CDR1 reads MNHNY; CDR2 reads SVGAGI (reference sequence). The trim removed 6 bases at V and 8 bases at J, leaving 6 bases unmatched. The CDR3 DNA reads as TGTGCCAGCAGAGGACTAGCGGGAGGTTTGGATGAGCAGTTCTTC. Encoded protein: CASRGLAGGLDEQFF.

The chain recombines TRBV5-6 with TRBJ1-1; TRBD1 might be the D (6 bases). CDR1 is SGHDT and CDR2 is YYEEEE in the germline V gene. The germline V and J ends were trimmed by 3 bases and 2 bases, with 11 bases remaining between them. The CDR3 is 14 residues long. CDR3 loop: CASSYPGENTEAFF. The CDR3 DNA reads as TGTGCCAGCAGCTACCCAGGGGAAAACACTGAAGCTTTCTTT. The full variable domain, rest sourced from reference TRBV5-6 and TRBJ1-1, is DAGVTQSPTHLIKTRGQQVTLRCSPKSGHDTVSWYQQALGQGPQFIFQYYEEEERQRGNFPDRFSGHQFPNYSSELNVNALLLGDSALYLCASSYPGENTEAFFGQGTRLTVV.

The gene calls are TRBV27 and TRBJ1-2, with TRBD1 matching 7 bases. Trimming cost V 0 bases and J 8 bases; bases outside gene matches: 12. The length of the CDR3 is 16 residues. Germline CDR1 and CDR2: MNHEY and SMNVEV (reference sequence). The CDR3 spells CASSLSNYPDRAGYTF. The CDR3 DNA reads TGTGCCAGCAGTTTATCAAACTATCCCGACAGGGCGGGCTACACCTTC.

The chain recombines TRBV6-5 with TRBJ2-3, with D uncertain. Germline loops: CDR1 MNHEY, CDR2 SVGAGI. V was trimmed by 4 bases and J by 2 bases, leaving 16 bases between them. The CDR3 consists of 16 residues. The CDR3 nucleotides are TGTGCCAGCAGTTCAACGACGTGTCACTACACAGATACGCAGTATTTT. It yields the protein CASSSTTCHYTDTQYF.

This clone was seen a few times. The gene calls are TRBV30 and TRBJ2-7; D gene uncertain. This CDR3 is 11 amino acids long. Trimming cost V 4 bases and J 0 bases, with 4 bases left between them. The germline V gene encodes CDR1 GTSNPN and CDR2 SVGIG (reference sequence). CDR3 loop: CAWTRSYEQYF. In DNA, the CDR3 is TGTGCCTGGACGCGCTCCTACGAGCAGTACTTC. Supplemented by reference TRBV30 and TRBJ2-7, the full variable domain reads SQTIHQWPATLVQPVGSPLSLECTVEGTSNPNLYWYRQAAGRGLQLLFYSVGIGQISSEVPQNLSASRPQDRQFILSSKKLLLSDSGFYLCAWTRSYEQYFGPGTRLTVT.

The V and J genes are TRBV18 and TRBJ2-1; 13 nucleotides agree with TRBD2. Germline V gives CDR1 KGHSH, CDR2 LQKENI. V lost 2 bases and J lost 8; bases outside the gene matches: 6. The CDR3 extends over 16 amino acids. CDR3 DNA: TGTGCCAGCTCACCATCTTTAGGACTAGCGGGAGATGAGCAGTTCTTC. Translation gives CASSPSLGLAGDEQFF.

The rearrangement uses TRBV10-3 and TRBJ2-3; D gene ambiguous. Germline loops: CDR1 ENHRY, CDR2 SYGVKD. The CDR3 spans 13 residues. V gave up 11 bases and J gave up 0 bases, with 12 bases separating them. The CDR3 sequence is CAVSITSTDTQYF. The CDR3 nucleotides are TGTGCCGTTTCTATCACTAGCACAGATACGCAGTATTTT.

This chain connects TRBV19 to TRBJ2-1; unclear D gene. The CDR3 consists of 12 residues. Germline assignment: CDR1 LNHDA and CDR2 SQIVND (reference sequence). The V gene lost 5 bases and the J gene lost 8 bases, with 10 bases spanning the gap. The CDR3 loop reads CASSPTWDEQFF. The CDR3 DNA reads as TGTGCCAGTAGTCCAACATGGGATGAGCAGTTCTTC.

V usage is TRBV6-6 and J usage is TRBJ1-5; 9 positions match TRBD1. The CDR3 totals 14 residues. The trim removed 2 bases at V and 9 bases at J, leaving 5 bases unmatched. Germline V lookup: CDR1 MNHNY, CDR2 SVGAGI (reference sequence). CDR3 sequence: CASSYTGGAGPQHF. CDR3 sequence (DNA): TGTGCCAGCAGTTACACAGGGGGCGCTGGGCCCCAGCATTTT.

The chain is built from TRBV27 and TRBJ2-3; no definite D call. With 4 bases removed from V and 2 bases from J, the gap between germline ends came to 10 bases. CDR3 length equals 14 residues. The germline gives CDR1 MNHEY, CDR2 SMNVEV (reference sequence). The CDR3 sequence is CASSSSAYTDTQYF. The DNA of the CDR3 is TGTGCCAGCAGTTCCAGTGCGTACACAGATACGCAGTATTTT.